There are a few counts of the clone carrying this TCR beta chain. TCRdb called the PCR reads again in MiXCR, with one record for every CDR3 protein. The table records several thousand distinct CDR3 sequences, more than 45% of them present only once. This sample stems from a study of CD4 and CD8 cells across lung adenocarcinoma regions. The specimen sequenced was CD8+ T cells from the center of a lung tumor. This receptor was obtained from a male donor with lung adenocarcinoma. The CD4 and CD8 labels of this study may be unreliable.

This CDR3 reads CASSESLAGENNEQFF. The CDR3 coding sequence is TGCGCCAGCAGTGAGTCTCTAGCGGGAGAGAACAATGAGCAGTTCTTC. The V call is TRBV10-1, the J call TRBJ2-1; 10 bases agree with TRBD2. V lost 0 bases and J lost 5; bases outside the gene matches: 4. The germline gives CDR1 WNHNN, CDR2 SYGVQD (reference sequence). The CDR3 runs to 16 residues.